One sample yielded the 32 T cell receptor beta chains listed below, sequenced in a study of T cells of healthy individuals. In TCRdb, the 5' RACE reads were re-called with MiXCR into one record per CDR3 protein. The data contain around 80,000 distinct CDR3 sequences, approximately 4.8% of them singletons. The receptors were gathered from a female donor in good health.

This clonotype was counted at least ten times. The V call is TRBV20-1, the J call TRBJ1-1; 8 bases line up with TRBD1. This CDR3 is built from 16 residues. CDR1 is DFQATT and CDR2 is SNEGSKA in the germline V gene (reference sequence). V was clipped by 2 bases and J by 1 base; unmatched bases: 9. In nucleotides, the CDR3 is TGCAGTGCTAGACCATTCAGGGGGCTAGGGAACACTGAAGCTTTCTTT. As protein: CSARPFRGLGNTEAFF.

This clonotype was counted ten times or more. An end of the junction differs from the germline gene, which may be a read error. This sequence joins TRBV7-7 and TRBJ2-1; 12 bases map to TRBD1. CDR1 and CDR2 (germline): SSHAT, FNYEAQ (reference sequence). The CDR3 is 17 amino acids. CDR3 sequence reads: CASSIGTGGTSGNEQFF. CDR3 bases: TGTGCTAGCAGCATTGGGACAGGGGGCACGAGTGGAAATGAGCAGTTCTTC.

In its sample, this clonotype was seen many times. CDR3 coding DNA: TGCAGCGTCGGAGCTAACTATGGCTACACCTTC. Encoded protein: CSVGANYGYTF. The chain couples TRBV29-1 to TRBJ1-2, with D unclear. V lost 6 bases, J lost 0 bases, and 5 bases lay in between. This CDR3 contains 11 residues. Germline lookup yields CDR1 SQVTM and CDR2 ANQGSEA.

This clonotype was seen at least ten times. The CDR3 DNA reads as TGTGCCAGCAGCTACAGGAGTGGGGTTTTAGCCAAAAACATTCAGTACTTC. Its protein product is CASSYRSGVLAKNIQYF. The chain is built from TRBV7-2 and TRBJ2-4, with a weak D call TRBD1 (5 bases). The length of the CDR3 is 17 residues. Trimming pared 4 bases from V and 0 bases from J, leaving 16 bases between. The germline CDR1 and CDR2 sequences are SGHTA and FQGNSA.

This clonotype was seen repeatedly, ten times or more. J is TRBJ2-5 and V is TRBV27; D call uncertain. Deletions cut 6 bases from V and 5 bases from J, with 4 bases between. CDR1 and CDR2 from the germline V gene are MNHEY and SMNVEV (reference sequence). The CDR3 consists of 10 residues. The CDR3 nucleotides are TGTGCCAGCAGAGGGGAGACCCAGTACTTC. It translates to CASRGETQYF.

In this sample, this clonotype turned up a few times. The rearrangement links TRBV2 to TRBJ2-1; 11 bases align to TRBD2. Unmatched junction bases numbered 10, after V lost 6 bases and J lost 6 bases. Germline CDR1 is SNHLY and CDR2 is FYNNEI. The CDR3 length is 16 residues. The CDR3 DNA follows: TGTGCCAGCAGCCCCGCCGGGACTAGCGGCCTCAATGAGCAGTTCTTC. This translates into CASSPAGTSGLNEQFF.

The V and J genes are TRBV19 and TRBJ1-1; a possible D gene is TRBD1 (6 bases). The CDR3 loop spans 14 amino acids. Deletions cut 1 base from V and 5 bases from J, with 11 bases between. From germline, CDR1 is LNHDA and CDR2 SQIVND (reference sequence). CDR3 protein: CASSIAGAGTEAFF. The DNA for the CDR3 is TGTGCCAGTAGTATAGCGGGGGCTGGGACTGAAGCTTTCTTT.

This clonotype was seen ten or more times. The chain uses TRBV12-3 or TRBV12-4 and TRBJ1-1, with a weak D call TRBD1 (6 bases). The CDR3 sequence is 15 residues long. V lost 6 bases and J 5 bases, leaving 19 bases between the germline ends. The CDR3 region is CASSPFGGRGTEAFF. The CDR3 region has the DNA TGTGCCAGCAGCCCCTTTGGGGGGCGTGGAACTGAAGCTTTCTTT.

This clonotype was recorded a few times. The chain is built from TRBV11-2 and TRBJ1-1; D gene ambiguous. There are 16 residues in the CDR3. The germline CDR1 and CDR2 sequences are SGHAT and FQNNGV. V dropped 6 bases and J dropped 3 bases, with 20 bases sitting between them. Written as DNA, the CDR3 is TGTGCCAGCAGTCGACCCGACGGTCTTAAGTACACTGAAGCTTTCTTT. Its translation: CASSRPDGLKYTEAFF.

This clonotype was recorded many times. The V and J genes are TRBV7-2 and TRBJ2-7; 8 positions agree with TRBD2. V was clipped by 2 bases and J by 0 bases; unmatched bases: 6. This CDR3 contains 16 residues. In germline, CDR1 is SGHTA, CDR2 FQGNSA. The CDR3 here is CASSLLGRATSYEQYF. CDR3 nucleotide sequence: TGTGCCAGCAGCTTACTCGGGAGGGCTACCTCCTACGAGCAGTACTTC.

This clonotype was picked up many times. This rearrangement joins TRBV20-1 to TRBJ2-7; TRBD2 matches at 10 bases. Germline assignment: CDR1 DFQATT and CDR2 SNEGSKA (reference sequence). The V segment lost 5 bases and the J segment 4 bases; nucleotides outside the gene matches: 5. The CDR3 runs to 13 residues. CDR3 in amino acids: CSARRTSGYEQYF. The CDR3 coding sequence is TGCAGTGCTCGACGGACTAGCGGATACGAGCAGTACTTC.

This clonotype has ten or more counts. This chain's CDR3 is CSVVQYLGDTQYF. CDR3 bases: TGCAGCGTTGTACAGTATTTAGGGGATACGCAGTATTTT. This sequence joins TRBV29-1 and TRBJ2-3; no clear D. Germline lookup yields CDR1 SQVTM and CDR2 ANQGSEA. Trimming stripped 4 bases from V and 6 bases from J, with 14 bases between. The CDR3 extends over 13 amino acids.

This clonotype was counted a few times. This chain connects TRBV27 to TRBJ1-6; no reliable D call. There are 15 residues in the CDR3. From germline, CDR1 is MNHEY and CDR2 SMNVEV (reference sequence). V dropped 0 bases and J dropped 6 bases, with 9 bases sitting between them. CDR3 region: CASSLSSSGNSPLHF. DNA of the CDR3: TGTGCCAGCAGTTTATCAAGTTCCGGTAATTCACCCCTCCACTTT.

This clonotype was counted many times. V and J are TRBV18 and TRBJ2-7; D possibly corresponds to TRBD1 (6 bases). The CDR3 consists of 15 residues. V dropped 2 bases and J dropped 0 bases, with 11 bases sitting between them. From germline, CDR1 is KGHSH and CDR2 LQKENI. CDR3 sequence reads: CASSPGEGVSYEQYF. In DNA, the CDR3 is TGTGCCAGCTCACCAGGAGAGGGGGTCTCCTACGAGCAGTACTTC. Based on the CDR3 plus reference TRBV18 and TRBJ2-7, the full variable domain is NAGVMQNPRHLVRRRGQEARLRCSPMKGHSHVYWYRQLPEEGLKFMVYLQKENIIDESGMPKERFSAEFPKEGPSILRIQQVVRGDSAAYFCASSPGEGVSYEQYFGPGTRLTVT.

This clonotype came up a few times. This sequence joins TRBV29-1 and TRBJ1-5; D not resolved. Trimming took off 4 bases at V and 0 bases at J, with 10 bases between the two ends. Per germline, CDR1 SQVTM and CDR2 ANQGSEA. There are 14 residues in the CDR3. CDR3 in amino acids: CSVASDHSNQPQHF. CDR3 nucleotides: TGCAGCGTTGCATCCGATCATAGCAATCAGCCCCAGCATTTT.

A word on this clonotype: A read error may explain this, as a much larger clone is one base away. The chain employs TRBV27 and TRBJ2-3, with D perhaps TRBD2 (5 bases). The germline V gene encodes CDR1 MNHEY and CDR2 SMNVEV (reference sequence). V was pared by 6 bases and J by 5 bases, with 12 bases between. This CDR3 comprises 13 residues. For the CDR3, the DNA is TGTGCCAGCAGGGGGAGTGGTATAGATACGCAGTATTTT. It translates to CASRGSGIDTQYF.

This clonotype has ten or more counts. The genes are TRBV20-1 and TRBJ1-6, with D maybe TRBD1 (5 bases). The CDR3 runs 16 residues. The V end lost 3 bases, the J end lost 4 bases, and 16 bases lay between the germline ends. The germline gives CDR1 DFQATT, CDR2 SNEGSKA (reference sequence). For the CDR3, the DNA is TGCAGTGCTAGTCTTCCACCGGGACGGTATAATTCACCCCTCCACTTT. The encoded protein is CSASLPPGRYNSPLHF.

The sample holds many counts of this clonotype. The chain couples TRBV7-2 to TRBJ2-2; the D is unclear. This CDR3 is 17 amino acids long. Germline CDR1 reads SGHTA; CDR2 reads FQGNSA. Between the trimmed V and J ends, which lost 6 bases and 0 bases, there was a span of 17 bases. CDR3 nucleotides: TGTGCCAGCAGTTTGCTTACAGTCCATCCGAACACCGGGGAGCTGTTTTTT. Protein: CASSLLTVHPNTGELFF.

V gene TRBV2 combines with J gene TRBJ2-2, with unresolved D. Germline V gene sequence: CDR1 SNHLY, CDR2 FYNNEI. The V and J ends lost 2 bases and 2 bases respectively, with 9 bases between them. The CDR3 length is 15 residues. The CDR3 sequence: CASSETRSNTGELFF. CDR3 bases: TGTGCCAGCAGTGAAACCCGGAGTAACACCGGGGAGCTGTTTTTT. The variable domain in full, with the rest retrieved from reference TRBV2 and TRBJ2-2, is EPEVTQTPSHQVTQMGQEVILRCVPISNHLYFYWYRQILGQKVEFLVSFYNNEISEKSEIFDDQFSVERPDGSNFTLKIRSTKLEDSAMYFCASSETRSNTGELFFGEGSRLTVL.

This clonotype has more than one count but fewer than ten. This rearrangement joins TRBV5-4 to TRBJ2-2; 9 bases match TRBD2. The germline V gene encodes CDR1 SGHNT and CDR2 YYREEE (reference sequence). This CDR3 is 17 amino acids long. The junction had 8 bases not matched to a gene; V was cut back by 0 bases and J by 5 bases. The CDR3 sequence is CASSLDWREGATGELFF. The CDR3 DNA is TGTGCCAGCAGCTTGGATTGGCGGGAGGGAGCGACCGGGGAGCTGTTTTTT.

A few counts support this clonotype. The chain is built from TRBV7-9 and TRBJ1-5, with 7 bases identical to TRBD1. V was pared by 5 bases and J by 5 bases, with 3 bases of the junction left unmatched. Germline CDR1 and CDR2: SEHNR and FQNEAQ (reference sequence). The CDR3 sequence is 13 residues long. CDR3 region: CASSPDRDQPQHF. DNA for the CDR3: TGTGCCAGCAGCCCAGACAGGGATCAGCCCCAGCATTTT.

This clonotype was seen at least ten times. This chain joins TRBV6-1 and TRBJ1-2, with unresolved D. V was clipped by 5 bases and J by 4 bases, with 17 bases between them. The CDR3 length is 15 residues. Germline V CDR1 and CDR2: MNHNS, SASEGT. The CDR3 nucleotides are TGTGCCAGCAGTTTATTTGGCAGAGCCTCCTATGGCTACACCTTC. Translation gives CASSLFGRASYGYTF.

In this sample, this clonotype turned up many times. This sequence joins TRBV6-5 and TRBJ2-1, with 7 bases lining up with TRBD2. In germline, CDR1 is MNHEY, CDR2 SVGAGI. This CDR3 has 14 amino acids. V dropped 0 bases and J dropped 6; count of bases not matched to a gene: 2. CDR3 sequence (DNA): TGTGCCAGCAGTTACTCGACGGGGGGCAATGAGCAGTTCTTC. Protein sequence: CASSYSTGGNEQFF.

In this sample, this clonotype turned up many times. V and J are TRBV13 and TRBJ1-2; possible D gene TRBD1, 6 bases. CDR1 and CDR2 (germline): PRHDT, FYEKMQ (reference sequence). The V gene lost 4 bases and the J gene lost 6 bases, with 9 bases spanning the gap. The CDR3 is made up of 12 amino acids. CDR3 in amino acids: CASSSRGHGYTF. DNA for the CDR3: TGTGCCAGCAGCTCCAGGGGACATGGCTACACCTTC.

This clonotype was seen repeatedly, ten times or more. The rearrangement uses TRBV6-6 and TRBJ2-7; tentative D call: TRBD1 (5 bases). Germline CDR1 is MNHNY and CDR2 is SVGAGI (reference sequence). V lost 6 bases and J lost 0, with 15 bases in between. The CDR3 has 15 amino acids. This chain's CDR3 is CASRSRGLTSYEQYF. The CDR3 region has the DNA TGTGCCAGCAGATCTAGGGGCCTGACCTCCTACGAGCAGTACTTC.

V is TRBV6-1 and J is TRBJ2-3; 9 bases agree with TRBD1. This CDR3 spans 16 amino acids. The germline V gene encodes CDR1 MNHNS and CDR2 SASEGT. The V gene end was trimmed by 2 bases and the J gene end by 4 bases; junction bases not matched to a gene: 7. Here the CDR3 DNA reads TGTGCCAGCAGTGAAACGACAGGGGGGACCGCAGATACGCAGTATTTT. This gives the protein CASSETTGGTADTQYF.

In the case of this clonotype: A much larger clone lies one base from this, so it may be a read error. The chain uses TRBV14 and TRBJ2-2; D unclear. Germline V CDR1 and CDR2: SGHDN, FVKESK. This CDR3 is 15 amino acids long. Trimming pared 0 bases from V and 8 bases from J, leaving 13 bases between. CDR3 in DNA: TGTGCCAGCAGCCAAGATGCGAGAGTTAGAGGGGAGCTGTTTTTT. This gives the protein CASSQDARVRGELFF.

For this clonotype: A read error may explain this, as a much larger clone is one base away. As DNA, the CDR3 is TGTGTCAGCAGCCCGACCGGACAGAAAAACCAAGAGACCCAGTACTTC. Amino acids: CVSSPTGQKNQETQYF. The V gene is TRBV7-6, the J gene TRBJ2-5, with a possible D match to TRBD1 (6 bases). CDR3 length: 16 residues. Germline loops: CDR1 SGHVS, CDR2 FNYEAQ.

This clonotype came up a few times. The chain has TRBV6-1 and TRBJ1-5; possibly TRBD1 for D (5 bases). The CDR3 length is 13 residues. CDR1 MNHNS and CDR2 SASEGT come from the germline V gene. The ends were cut back, 5 bases at V and 2 bases at J, with 7 bases in the middle. The CDR3 region is CASSRGGNQPQHF. The CDR3 DNA is TGTGCCAGCAGTAGAGGGGGCAATCAGCCCCAGCATTTT.

This clonotype came up a few times. This chain joins TRBV18 and TRBJ1-1; a weak D match, TRBD1 (5 bases). The V end was cut by 3 bases, the J end by 0 bases, with 14 bases between. The CDR3 is 16 residues long. CDR1 KGHSH and CDR2 LQKENI come from the germline V gene. In nucleotides, the CDR3 is TGTGCCAGCTCACCTAGGACCGGGGACTTGAACACTGAAGCTTTCTTT. Its protein product is CASSPRTGDLNTEAFF.

This clonotype occurred many times. The CDR3 region has the DNA TGTGCCAGCAGTGAAGGGGGCCCACTCTCCTACAATGAGCAGTTCTTC. As protein: CASSEGGPLSYNEQFF. The gene calls are TRBV25-1 and TRBJ2-1; D possibly corresponds to TRBD1 (6 bases). This CDR3 has 16 residues. Germline CDR1 and CDR2: MGHDK and SYGVNS. V lost 2 bases to trimming and J lost 0 bases, with 11 bases between them.

This clonotype was seen a handful of times. This sequence joins TRBV30 and TRBJ2-1, with no clear D. The germline V gene has CDR1 GTSNPN and CDR2 SVGIG (reference sequence). The CDR3 has 14 amino acids. V lost 4 bases and J 4 bases, leaving 14 bases between the germline ends. CDR3 in amino acids: CAWTPRGPYNEQFF. The CDR3 DNA sequence: TGTGCCTGGACCCCTAGAGGTCCATACAATGAGCAGTTCTTC.